The text below deals with one T cell receptor (beta chain). This record belongs to a study of T-cell reconstitution after alpha-beta-depleted transplantation in children. Germline CDR1 and CDR2: SNHLY and FYNNEI. This CDR3 has 13 residues. V was pared by 6 bases and J by 4 bases, with 10 bases between. Unique molecular identifiers were built into the TCRbeta library. TCRdb called the PCR reads again in MiXCR, with one record for every CDR3 protein. The table includes fewer than 500,000 distinct CDR3 sequences, 43% detected once. The V gene is TRBV2, the J gene TRBJ2-1; D is ambiguous. This specimen consisted of PBMCs, obtained before TCRalphabeta/CD19-depleted stem cell transplant. The TCR comes from a girl between 2 and 10 years old with aplastic anemia, due to receive a stem cell transplant. CDR3: CASSEHTYNEQFF. CDR3 DNA sequence: TGTGCCAGCAGCGAACACACTTACAATGAGCAGTTCTTC.